This TCR beta chain derives from a study of beta chain features in type 1 diabetes. Study in general: Similarity in age, gender and cell yields was seen between patients and healthy donors. Study conclusions and caveats: All four CD4+ subsets from Type 1 diabetes patients carried moderately but significantly shorter TCRB CDR3s. The question left open here concerned HLA type influencing TCRB rearrangement.

Worth noting for this clone: Its antigen is undetermined. Given a far larger clone just one base away, this is likely a sequencing read error.

What was sequenced were expressed TCRB transcripts, since all of the isolated RNA had been reverse transcribed. The table came from immunoSEQ multiplex PCR; TCRdb's copy has only in-frame clones and leaves some out. Altogether about 320,000 clones are present, 13% to 15% being singletons, with the ten largest covering 5.5% to 7.5%. Germline loops: CDR1 SNHLY, CDR2 FYNNEI. This CDR3 is 15 amino acids long. Trimming took 6 bases from V and 2 from J; bases not matched to a gene: 6. The genes are TRBV2 and TRBJ1-5; 8 bases line up with TRBD1. Sample: central memory CD4+ T cells from blood. This clonotype originated in a man aged 30 to 39 in good health. CDR3 DNA sequence: TGTGCCAGCAGCGGACAGGGTTGGGGCAATCAGCCCCAGCATTTT. It yields the protein CASSGQGWGNQPQHF.